This TCR beta chain was profiled in a study of CD8 T cells in acute hepatitis C reinfection (dated by TCRdb to the early 2020s). Notes on the research overall: The TCRbeta repertoire of CD8+ T cells specific for the HCV NS3-1073 epitope was profiled during acute infection and after viral clearance. A few spontaneous resolvers contributed paired acute and follow-up samples. Broad study findings and their caveats: Regardless of outcome, fewer than 15 public clonotypes were found, and one public clonotype used V04-02/J02-02. NS3-1073 specific repertoires were highly diverse, with no significant diversity differences between acute resolver, follow-up resolver and acute chronic samples. Preferential use of the TRBV04 and TRBV06 gene families was observed in all groups, and this preferential usage was not explained by overrepresentation in the naive pool. Because bulk sequencing covered only the TCRbeta chain, the alphabeta pairing of the public clonotypes could not be determined. CDR3 sequences shared with other epitopes were rare, and differing sequencing approaches may have limited exact matching. No follow-up repertoires were available for chronically infected subjects, since NS3-1073 specific cells were too rare to be sorted.

Sample time point, as interpreted from the label and publication: naive CD8 control sorted from an acute-time-point sample. Enrolled in the Montreal Hepatitis C Cohort (HEPCO) in Canada, the donors were people who inject drugs, and these donors were followed every 3 months. Acute primary HCV infection was defined by a positive HCV RNA or antibody test following a negative test within the previous 24 weeks. Antibodies against CD3, CD8 and CD45RO were used for surface staining, and dead cells were excluded with an aqua fixable dye. The cohort comprised fewer than 10 spontaneous resolvers, defined by HCV RNA clearance within 24 weeks. Negative selection by means of the MACS CD8+ T cell Isolation Kit yielded CD8+ T cells from peripheral blood mononuclear cells recovered from cryopreservation by thawing. A BD FACSAria II cell sorter was used to sort the cells. CDR1 SGHRS and CDR2 YFSETQ were looked up in the germline V gene. The V and J ends are trimmed by 2 bases and 0 bases, leaving 11 bases between them. The CDR3, from cysteine to phenylalanine, totals 15 residues. The sequence is cut down to CDR3 DNA, 45 bases in frame from base 1.

A remark on this clone: The antigen it binds to is not known. There are no base qualities to consult, and no much larger clone falls within one base.

The FACS-sorted cells had their genomic DNA extracted, and the commercial immunoSEQ service was used to sequence the TCRbeta chains. The paper's data handling went like this. ImmunoSEQ Analyzer software v3.0 and R v3.5.1 were the tools used to analyze the repertoire data. Only productive rearrangements were analyzed, as sequences containing stop codons or out-of-frame rearrangements were removed. The sequencing provider supplied the metrics for Simpson diversity, Shannon entropy, CDR3 length and nucleotide addition. Clonotypes were grouped by frequency into dominant, sub-dominant, low or lowest abundance categories, and clonotypes below 0.1% were left out of most analyses. A CDR3 amino acid clonotype was called public if the clonotype appeared in at least two subjects at a cumulative frequency of at least 0.5%. Held by TCRdb, this immuneACCESS table contains in-frame sequences only and omits some clones. Under half of the omission traces to an unresolved V gene where checked; the cause of the rest is unknown. V and J calls and clone size are given by that table; D and trimming were obtained from the DNA. This sample is represented by about 40,000 clones; 80% to 90% of them were singletons. The ten most abundant clones make up about a tenth of the sample.

Source material: naive CD8+ T cells from PBMCs. Interpreted using the paper, the cell subset or site label stands for: sorted total naive CD45RO-negative CD8+ T cells. This TCR was recovered from a woman in her late teens or twenties who spontaneously cleared hepatitis C infection. This sequence uses TRBV5-1 and TRBJ1-1, with the D gene not clear enough to name. Here the CDR3 is given as CASSFRTGMNTEAFF. The nucleotide sequence is TGCGCCAGCAGCTTTCGCACGGGCATGAACACTGAAGCTTTCTTT.